One and the same sample provided the 20 T cell receptor beta chains below, sequenced in a study of beta chain features in type 1 diabetes. Findings and caveats of the study: Moderate but significant shortening of TCRB CDR3s was recorded in all four CD4+ subsets from Type 1 diabetes patients.

These TCRs' antigens remain unknown. As every portion of the isolated RNA was reverse transcribed, the sequencing read expressed TCRB transcripts. The data were produced by immunoSEQ multiplex PCR, yet TCRdb's version contains in-frame clones alone and is incomplete. The sample records about 740,000 clones, 13% being singletons. The specimen was naive CD4+ T cells from blood. These receptors all come from a man younger than 30 with type 1 diabetes.

This clone was recorded a few times. The V and J genes are TRBV19 and TRBJ2-4, with D possibly TRBD1 on 6 matching bases. The V gene's germline CDR1 is LNHDA and CDR2 SQIVND (reference sequence). The CDR3 runs 14 residues. Trimming took 8 bases from V and 7 from J, leaving 18 bases between them. DNA for the CDR3: TGTGCCAGTGGATTGGTAACAGGGAGTAACATTCAGTACTTC. This sequence encodes CASGLVTGSNIQYF.

This clone was observed a few times. The gene calls are TRBV2 and TRBJ1-5; 7 nucleotides agree with TRBD1. The germline CDR1 and CDR2 sequences are SNHLY and FYNNEI. This CDR3 is 14 amino acids long. V trimming: 3 bases; J trimming: 6 bases; junction bases outside the gene matches: 5. CDR3 sequence: CASSDLGGGQPQHF. In DNA form, the CDR3 reads TGTGCCAGCAGTGATCTAGGGGGCGGTCAGCCCCAGCATTTT.

This clone came up many times. V and J are TRBV7-2 and TRBJ2-1; D is ambiguous. This CDR3 is built from 14 residues. Trimming removed 5 bases at V and 0 bases at J, with 8 bases between. Per the germline V gene, CDR1 is SGHTA and CDR2 is FQGNSA. CDR3 DNA: TGTGCCAGCAGCCCGTGGGGCTCCTACAATGAGCAGTTCTTC. This encodes CASSPWGSYNEQFF.

V gene TRBV6-5 combines with J gene TRBJ2-3, with a weak D call TRBD1 (5 bases). The CDR3 covers 14 residues. Trimming cost V 7 bases and J 0 bases, with 11 bases left between them. Per germline, CDR1 MNHEY and CDR2 SVGAGI. The CDR3 bases are TGTGCCAGCACTCCAGGGTCTAGCACAGATACGCAGTATTTT. This translates into CASTPGSSTDTQYF.

This clone was observed a handful of times. The CDR3 DNA reads TGTGCCAGCAGCCCCCACCAGGGAAAGAATTCACCCCTCCACTTT. Translation: CASSPHQGKNSPLHF. This chain links TRBV9 with TRBJ1-6; tentatively, D is TRBD1 (5 bases). This CDR3 has 15 amino acids. Trimming took off 4 bases at V and 7 bases at J, with 15 bases between the two ends. Germline V gene sequence: CDR1 SGDLS, CDR2 YYNGEE.

This clone was counted only a few times. The chain recombines TRBV7-9 with TRBJ1-1; 9 nucleotides align to TRBD1. The CDR3 runs 16 residues. CDR1 is SEHNR, CDR2 FQNEAQ, per germline (reference sequence). Losses at the gene ends were 2 bases for V and 0 bases for J; bases not matched to a gene: 4. The CDR3 DNA follows: TGTGCCAGCAGCTTAATGGGGACAGGGCTGAACACTGAAGCTTTCTTT. Protein: CASSLMGTGLNTEAFF.

This clone was counted only a few times. Other DNA sequences in this specimen translate into the identical CDR3. The rearrangement links TRBV5-1 to TRBJ2-1; no clear D. V gave up 0 bases and J gave up 7 bases, with 5 bases separating them. The CDR3 extends over 12 amino acids. In germline, CDR1 is SGHRS, CDR2 YFSETQ. The CDR3 DNA reads TGCGCCAGCAGCTTGGCAGGTAATGAGCAGTTCTTC. Residues: CASSLAGNEQFF.

The V call is TRBV6-6, the J call TRBJ1-2, with D unclear. The V gene lost 11 bases and the J gene lost 3 bases, with 13 bases spanning the gap. This CDR3 is 12 amino acids long. Germline V gene sequence: CDR1 MNHNY, CDR2 SVGAGI (reference sequence). This CDR3 reads CAGVGGDYGYTF. CDR3 bases: TGTGCCGGAGTCGGTGGTGACTATGGCTACACCTTC.

The CDR3 is CASSLKGGPTDTQYF. DNA of the CDR3: TGTGCCAGCAGCTTAAAGGGGGGACCCACAGATACGCAGTATTTT. The chain uses TRBV7-3 and TRBJ2-3; D tentatively reads TRBD1 or TRBD2 (6 bases each). Germline CDR1 reads SGHTA; CDR2 reads FQGTGA. Trimming took off 1 base at V and 2 bases at J, with 10 bases between the two ends. The CDR3 spans 15 residues.

This clone has more than one count but fewer than ten. The V call is TRBV30, the J call TRBJ1-2; TRBD1 matches at 8 bases. Losses at the gene ends were 5 bases for V and 7 bases for J; bases not matched to a gene: 9. The CDR3 is made up of 13 amino acids. Germline V gives CDR1 GTSNPN, CDR2 SVGIG (reference sequence). The CDR3 DNA reads as TGTGCCTGGGTCCCGGGACAGGCTTTTGGCTACACCTTC. Translated, it gives CAWVPGQAFGYTF.

This clone has more than one count but fewer than ten. The chain combines TRBV7-7 with TRBJ2-3, with a possible D match to TRBD2 (5 bases). V was trimmed by 4 bases and J by 6 bases, leaving 11 bases between them. The CDR3 is 13 amino acids. Germline CDR1 reads SSHAT; CDR2 reads FNYEAQ (reference sequence). The chain's CDR3 is CASSSTRSDTQYF. In DNA, the CDR3 is TGTGCCAGCAGCTCTACTAGATCCGATACGCAGTATTTT.

This clone was detected a few times. The chain combines TRBV5-6 with TRBJ2-1; 7 nucleotides agree with TRBD2. The CDR3 spans 16 residues. V dropped 0 bases and J dropped 3; count of bases not matched to a gene: 6. Germline CDR1 and CDR2: SGHDT and YYEEEE. The CDR3 here is CASSLDSGTFYNEQFF. The CDR3 DNA reads as TGTGCCAGCAGCTTGGACAGCGGGACCTTCTACAATGAGCAGTTCTTC.

This clone has only a few counts. The V gene is TRBV29-1, the J gene TRBJ2-1; 9 nucleotides match TRBD2. Germline trimming cut 4 bases from V and 3 bases from J; bases unmatched to any gene: 7. This CDR3 is built from 15 residues. Per germline, CDR1 SQVTM and CDR2 ANQGSEA. This CDR3 is CSVVPLAGIYNEQFF. CDR3 sequence (DNA): TGCAGCGTTGTTCCCCTAGCGGGGATCTACAATGAGCAGTTCTTC.

This clone was counted only a few times. The chain joins TRBV5-1 to TRBJ1-2; D perhaps matches TRBD1 (5 bases). The V gene lost 4 bases and the J gene lost 4 bases, with 11 bases spanning the gap. The CDR3 is made up of 13 amino acids. The germline CDR1 and CDR2 sequences are SGHRS and YFSETQ. CDR3 protein: CASSPGGSYGYTF. As DNA, the CDR3 is TGCGCCAGCAGCCCCGGGGGGAGCTATGGCTACACCTTC.

About this clone itself: The sample contains more than one DNA sequence encoding this CDR3. The V call is TRBV5-1, the J call TRBJ2-7; either TRBD1 or TRBD2 may supply D (5 bases each). The CDR3 runs to 14 residues. Between the trimmed V and J ends, which lost 4 bases and 0 bases, there was a span of 11 bases. Germline CDR1 is SGHRS and CDR2 is YFSETQ. The CDR3 DNA sequence: TGCGCCAGCAGCCTAGCAAGGGGCTCCTACGAGCAGTACTTC. Its translation: CASSLARGSYEQYF. Full variable domain (remainder filled in from reference TRBV5-1 and TRBJ2-7): KAGVTQTPRYLIKTRGQQVTLSCSPISGHRSVSWYQQTPGQGLQFLFEYFSETQRNKGNFPGRFSGRQFSNSRSEMNVSTLELGDSALYLCASSLARGSYEQYFGPGTRLTVT.

J is TRBJ2-7 and V is TRBV15, with D tentatively TRBD2 (6 bases). In germline, CDR1 is LNHNV, CDR2 YYDKDF (reference sequence). Trimming pared 1 base from V and 5 bases from J, leaving 18 bases between. The CDR3 runs to 16 residues. The CDR3 DNA reads TGTGCCACCAGCAGAGCCATAGGCGGGATCAAGGACGAGCAGTACTTC. Translating it yields CATSRAIGGIKDEQYF.

This clone was seen only a few times. The J gene is TRBJ1-2, the V gene TRBV10-3; TRBD1 might be the D (6 bases). Germline V gives CDR1 ENHRY, CDR2 SYGVKD. The germline V and J ends were trimmed by 7 bases and 6 bases, with 21 bases remaining between them. This CDR3 has 15 amino acids. The CDR3 bases are TGTGCCATCACCGAGGGTAGGGGGTATGTAGATGGCTACACCTTC. Protein product: CAITEGRGYVDGYTF.

The V gene is TRBV11-2, the J gene TRBJ2-2; TRBD1 is a possible D gene (6 bases). Trimming shortened V by 5 bases and J by 4 bases, and 17 bases separated the two germline ends. The V gene's germline CDR1 is SGHAT and CDR2 FQNNGV. This CDR3 region has 16 residues. The CDR3 DNA reads TGTGCCAGCAGCAAGAACACAGGGAACCCCACCGGGGAGCTGTTTTTT. The encoded protein is CASSKNTGNPTGELFF.

As DNA, the CDR3 is TGTGCCTGGAGTAAGACGGCCTCCTGGGACTATGGCTACACCTTC. As protein: CAWSKTASWDYGYTF. The V and J genes are TRBV30 and TRBJ1-2; D is ambiguous. V lost 2 bases, J lost 3 bases, and 16 bases lay in between. The CDR3 has 15 residues. Germline lookup yields CDR1 GTSNPN and CDR2 SVGIG (reference sequence).

This clone was observed a handful of times. The chain links TRBV13 to TRBJ1-2; perhaps TRBD1 as D (5 bases). The V gene lost 2 bases and the J gene lost 4 bases, with 8 bases spanning the gap. Germline-derived CDR1 and CDR2 are PRHDT and FYEKMQ (reference sequence). This CDR3 comprises 13 residues. CDR3 region: CASSLPRGYGYTF. CDR3 nucleotide sequence: TGTGCCAGCAGCTTACCTAGGGGCTATGGCTACACCTTC. The variable domain in full, with the rest retrieved from reference TRBV13 and TRBJ1-2, is AAGVIQSPRHLIKEKRETATLKCYPIPRHDTVYWYQQGPGQDPQFLISFYEKMQSDKGSIPDRFSAQQFSDYHSELNMSSLELGDSALYFCASSLPRGYGYTFGSGTRLTVV.